This T cell receptor (beta chain) is drawn from a study of CD4 T cell repertoires in COVID-19. Samples came from patients recovered from mild-to-severe COVID-19. There are 17 residues in the CDR3. The germline gives CDR1 SNHLY, CDR2 FYNNEI. With V trimmed by 5 bases and J by 2 bases, 8 bases remained unmatched. Assay used: immunoSEQ multiplex PCR; TCRdb lists only in-frame clones, some missing. The sample includes some 71,000 clones, around four fifths of them seen just once. This specimen was CD4+ T cells from peripheral blood, taken after recovery from COVID-19. This clonotype originated in a human donor who had COVID-19. V usage is TRBV2 and J usage is TRBJ2-2; 10 bases agree with TRBD2. CDR3 protein: CASSLLAGAINTGELFF. DNA for the CDR3: TGTGCCAGCAGTCTTCTAGCGGGAGCGATCAACACCGGGGAGCTGTTTTTT.